One sample yielded the 16 T cell receptor beta chains listed below, sequenced in a study of regulatory T cells in long-lasting Graves disease. Time point given: newly diagnosed GD, antithyroid drugs for less than 3 months. Extracted PBMC RNA gave rise to the TCR library. Library construction for TCR beta used iRepertoire HTBI primers and Arm-PCR of CDR3 regions. TCRdb analysed the multiplex PCR reads with MiXCR anew, one entry per CDR3 protein. The sample has around 250,000 distinct CDR3 sequences; 20% to 25% are singletons. This sample comprised peripheral blood mononuclear cells (PBMCs), obtained at new diagnosis, from a patient treated with antithyroid drugs. These receptors were collected from a female donor with Graves disease.

CDR3: CASSRDTNEKLFF. CDR3 DNA sequence: TGTGCCAGCAGCCGGGACACCAATGAAAAACTGTTTTTT. The chain recombines TRBV7-7 with TRBJ1-4; tentatively, D is TRBD1 (6 bases). V dropped 5 bases and J dropped 5 bases, with 9 bases sitting between them. Germline values: CDR1 SSHAT, CDR2 FNYEAQ (reference sequence). This CDR3 is 13 amino acids long.

This clonotype was seen ten or more times. V is TRBV12-3 or TRBV12-4 and J is TRBJ2-5, with 9 bases matching TRBD2. V was clipped by 8 bases and J by 3 bases; unmatched bases: 4. The CDR3 totals 13 residues. CDR3 loop: CASSSGTKETQYF. As DNA, the CDR3 is TGTGCCAGCTCTAGCGGGACCAAAGAGACCCAGTACTTC.

This clonotype was observed a few times. The rearrangement joins TRBV14 to TRBJ1-1; D uncertain. CDR1 and CDR2 from the germline V gene are SGHDN and FVKESK. V was cut by 0 bases and J by 6 bases, with 8 bases left in between. CDR3 length: 13 residues. CDR3 region: CASSQDTRSEAFF. The CDR3 coding sequence is TGTGCCAGCAGCCAAGACACCCGGTCTGAAGCTTTCTTT.

This clonotype occurred a few times. A far more abundant clone sits one base away, making this likely a read error. The genes are TRBV2 and TRBJ2-1; 10 bases are a match to TRBD2. V shed 3 bases, J shed 9 bases, and the junction held 11 bases outside the gene matches. Germline loops: CDR1 SNHLY, CDR2 FYNNEI. The CDR3 totals 16 residues. The CDR3 coding sequence is TGTGCCAGCAGTGATCCCCGGGGACTAGCGATCGGTGAGCAGTTCTTC. The encoded protein is CASSDPRGLAIGEQFF.

This clonotype showed up just a few times. This chain uses TRBV6-1 with TRBJ2-4, with TRBD1 identical over 7 bases. CDR3 size: 15 residues. Losses at the gene ends were 5 bases for V and 3 bases for J; bases not matched to a gene: 7. CDR1 MNHNS and CDR2 SASEGT come from the germline V gene. CDR3 bases: TGTGCCAGCAGTCCGGGACAGTCTGGCAAAAACATTCAGTACTTC. It encodes CASSPGQSGKNIQYF.

This clonotype was observed many times. For the CDR3, the DNA is TGCAGTGCTAGTGTCGGGGTTTCTGGCTACACCTTC. It yields the protein CSASVGVSGYTF. The chain employs TRBV20-1 and TRBJ1-2; D remains ambiguous. CDR3 length equals 12 residues. CDR1 is DFQATT and CDR2 is SNEGSKA in the germline V gene (reference sequence). V was clipped by 3 bases and J by 7 bases, with 12 bases between them.

For this clonotype: An end of the junction differs from the germline gene, which may be a read error. The chain links TRBV3-1 to TRBJ1-6; D gene unclear. The CDR3 runs 13 residues. CDR1 is LGHDT, CDR2 YNNKEL, per germline (reference sequence). CDR3 sequence (DNA): TGTGCCAGCAGCCAAAGAATGTATTCACCCCCCCACTTT. Its protein product is CASSQRMYSPPHF.

In its sample, this clonotype was seen a few times. This chain links TRBV6-2 or TRBV6-3 with TRBJ2-1, with 7 bases matching TRBD1. CDR3 length: 11 amino acids. The V gene end was trimmed by 6 bases and the J gene end by 11 bases; junction bases not matched to a gene: 4. Germline lookup yields CDR1 MNHEY and CDR2 SVGEGT. For the CDR3, the DNA is TGTGCCAGCAGAGACAGGGATAAGCAGTTCTTC. It yields the protein CASRDRDKQFF.

This clonotype was observed at least ten times. The gene calls are TRBV20-1 and TRBJ2-1, with 7 nucleotides matching TRBD2. Germline V gene lookup returns CDR1 DFQATT and CDR2 SNEGSKA (reference sequence). The CDR3 extends over 15 amino acids. V was pared by 0 bases and J by 3 bases, with 5 bases of the junction left unmatched. The CDR3 is CSARDAGAYYNEQFF. CDR3 in DNA: TGCAGTGCTAGAGATGCGGGAGCGTACTACAATGAGCAGTTCTTC.

Points on this clonotype: A read error may be the cause here, since a much bigger clone is one base away. The V gene is TRBV6-2 or TRBV6-3, the J gene TRBJ1-1; no clear D. Germline CDR1 and CDR2: MNHEY and SVGEGT. The CDR3 is 16 residues long. DNA for the CDR3: TGTGCCAGCAGTTACCCGTCTGGGAGGCCCAACAATGAAGCTTTCTTT. This translates into CASSYPSGRPNNEAFF.

This clonotype was seen a few times. CDR3 residues: CSVEALWTGNYGYTF. The CDR3 coding sequence is TGCAGCGTTGAAGCGCTGTGGACGGGGAACTATGGCTACACCTTC. This chain links TRBV29-1 with TRBJ1-2; the D is unclear. With 1 base removed from V and 2 bases from J, the gap between germline ends came to 14 bases. Germline V CDR1 and CDR2: SQVTM, ANQGSEA. The CDR3 runs to 15 residues.

This clonotype was counted many times. The chain is built from TRBV2 and TRBJ2-3; possibly TRBD2 for D (6 bases). Trimming shortened V by 8 bases and J by 6 bases, and 18 bases separated the two germline ends. Germline V lookup: CDR1 SNHLY, CDR2 FYNNEI. The CDR3 has 14 residues. The CDR3 DNA follows: TGTGCCAGCGGGGGAGGCCAAAAGGGGGATACGCAGTATTTT. Its protein is CASGGGQKGDTQYF.

The chain is built from TRBV19 and TRBJ1-3, with D possibly being TRBD1 (5 bases). In germline, CDR1 is LNHDA, CDR2 SQIVND (reference sequence). The CDR3 runs to 15 residues. The V end was cut by 3 bases, the J end by 0 bases, with 9 bases between. This CDR3 reads CASSMGLNSGNTIYF. The CDR3 region has the DNA TGTGCCAGTAGTATGGGACTGAACTCTGGAAACACCATATATTTT.

This clonotype has a single count. A read error may be the cause here, since a much bigger clone is one base away. The CDR3 sequence is CASSLCVGGESQQSAETQYF. DNA of the CDR3: TGTGCCAGCAGTTTATGCGTCGGGGGCGAATCACAACAGTCAGCGGAGACCCAGTACTTC. The chain joins TRBV27 to TRBJ2-5, with D perhaps matching TRBD1 or TRBD2 (6 bases each). The CDR3 sequence is 20 residues long. CDR1 is MNHEY, CDR2 SMNVEV, per germline (reference sequence). V lost 1 base, J lost 5 bases, and 29 bases lay in between.

Note on this clonotype: Germline is not matched at one junction end, which may reflect a read error. The chain has TRBV11-1 and TRBJ2-7; no clear D gene. CDR1 and CDR2 (germline): SGHAT, FQDESV (reference sequence). The CDR3 has 12 amino acids. Here the CDR3 DNA reads TGTGCCAGCAGCTTAGGGGGTTACGAGCGGTACTTC. Amino acids: CASSLGGYERYF.

V is TRBV7-9 and J is TRBJ2-3; the D is unclear. V was trimmed by 3 bases and J by 5 bases, leaving 12 bases between them. This CDR3 region has 14 residues. CDR1 is SEHNR and CDR2 is FQNEAQ in the germline V gene (reference sequence). Here the CDR3 DNA reads TGTGCCAGCAGCTTGAGAAGATTCGAAGATACGCAGTATTTT. It codes for CASSLRRFEDTQYF. Together with reference TRBV7-9 and TRBJ2-3, the CDR3 gives the full variable domain: DTGVSQNPRHKITKRGQNVTFRCDPISEHNRLYWYRQTLGQGPEFLTYFQNEAQLEKSRLLSDRFSAERPKGSFSTLEIQRTEQGDSAMYLCASSLRRFEDTQYFGPGTRLTVL.